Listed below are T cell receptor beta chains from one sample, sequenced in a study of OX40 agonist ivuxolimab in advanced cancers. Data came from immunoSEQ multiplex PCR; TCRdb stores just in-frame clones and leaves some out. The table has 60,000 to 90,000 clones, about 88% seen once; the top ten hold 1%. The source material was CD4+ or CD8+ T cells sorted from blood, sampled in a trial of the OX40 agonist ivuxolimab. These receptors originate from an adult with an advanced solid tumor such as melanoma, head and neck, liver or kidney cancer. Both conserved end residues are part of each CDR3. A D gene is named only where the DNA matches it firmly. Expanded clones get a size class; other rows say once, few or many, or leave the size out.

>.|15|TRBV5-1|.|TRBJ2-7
TGCGCCAGCACCCCTCTCCCCGGGACAACCTACGAGCAGTACTTC
CASTPLPGTTYEQYF
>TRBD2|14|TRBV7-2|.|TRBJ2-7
TGTGCCAGCAGCTTGCCGGGGGGATACTACGAGCAGTACTTC
CASSLPGGYYEQYF
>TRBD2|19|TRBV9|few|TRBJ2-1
TGTGCCAGCAGCCCGGGGGGGACTAGCGGGTTCGGTTTTTACAATGAGCAGTTCTTC
CASSPGGTSGFGFYNEQFF
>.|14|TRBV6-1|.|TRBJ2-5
TGTGCCAGCAGTGATCTGAGGGGGTGGGAGACCCAGTACTTC
CASSDLRGWETQYF
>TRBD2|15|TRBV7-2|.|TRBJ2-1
TGTGCCAGCAGCTCTGGACTAGCCGGTGTGGATGAGCAGTTCTTC
CASSSGLAGVDEQFF
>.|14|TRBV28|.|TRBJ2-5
TGTGCCAGCAGTTTGGGCGGGGGCAGGGAGACCCAGTACTTC
CASSLGGGRETQYF
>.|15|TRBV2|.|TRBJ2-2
TGTGCCAGCAGACCCACTAGGACGAACACCGGGGAGCTGTTTTTT
CASRPTRTNTGELFF
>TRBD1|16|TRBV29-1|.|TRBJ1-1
TGCAGCGTTGAACGTGGAGGGGGCGCATCTAGCACTGAAGCTTTCTTT
CSVERGGGASSTEAFF
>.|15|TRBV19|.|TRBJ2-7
TGTGCCAGTAGTGAGAGCGGGTTCCCCATCTACGAGCAGTACTTC
CASSESGFPIYEQYF
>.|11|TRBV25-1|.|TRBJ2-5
TGTGCCAGCAGAGAAAAAGAGACCCAGTACTTC
CASREKETQYF
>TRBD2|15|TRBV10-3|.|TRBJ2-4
TGTGCCACCGGGACTAGCGGGGGGGTGTGGGCCATTCAGTACTTC
CATGTSGGVWAIQYF
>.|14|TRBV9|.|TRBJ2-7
TGTGCCAGCAGCGTGGCGGCAGGGACCAACGAGCAGTACTTC
CASSVAAGTNEQYF
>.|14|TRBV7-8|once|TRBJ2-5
TGTGCCAGCAGCGAGGGGACCATTCAAGAGACCCAGTACTTC
CASSEGTIQETQYF
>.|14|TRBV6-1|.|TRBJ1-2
TGTGCCAGCAGTGCCGGGGTCTCATCCTATGGCTACACCTTC
CASSAGVSSYGYTF
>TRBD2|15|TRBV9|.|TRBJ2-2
TGTGCCAGCAGCCGCACGGGACTAGGCACCGGGGAGCTGTTTTTT
CASSRTGLGTGELFF
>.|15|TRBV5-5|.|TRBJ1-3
TGTGCCAGCAGCTTGACGGATGACTCTGGAAACACCATATATTTT
CASSLTDDSGNTIYF